The rows below give T cell receptor beta chains drawn from one sample of a study of post-analysis software for immune sequencing data. Each CDR3 protein gets one entry after TCRdb re-called the PCR reads with MiXCR. Here the sample spans some 370,000 distinct CDR3 sequences, about a third being singletons. Sequences were obtained from blood. These receptors were collected from a girl aged 5-17 years with multiple sclerosis. The CDR3 runs from the conserved cysteine through the conserved F or W. Each record gives: J gene, D gene, clone size, V gene, CDR3 length, CDR3 DNA, CDR3 protein. D genes are given only for firm matches. Some rows mark clone size as missing; the rest say once, few, many or name a class of expanded clone.

j_call: TRBJ1-4; d_call: TRBD1; clone_size: NA; v_call: TRBV12-3/TRBV12-4; cdr3_length: 15; cdr3_nt: TGTGCCAGCAGTCAACAACAGGGGGAAGGGGAAAAACTGTTTTTT; cdr3_aa: CASSQQQGEGEKLFF
j_call: TRBJ2-1; d_call: NA; clone_size: NA; v_call: TRBV7-9; cdr3_length: 15; cdr3_nt: TGTGCCAGCAGCTTAGGACCGGGCTCCTACAATGAGCAGTTCTTC; cdr3_aa: CASSLGPGSYNEQFF
j_call: TRBJ2-2; d_call: TRBD1; clone_size: NA; v_call: TRBV2; cdr3_length: 14; cdr3_nt: TGTGCCAGCAGTACAGGGGGAAACACCGGGGAGCTGTTTTTT; cdr3_aa: CASSTGGNTGELFF
j_call: TRBJ2-7; d_call: TRBD2; clone_size: NA; v_call: TRBV6-5; cdr3_length: 14; cdr3_nt: TGTGCCAGCAGTTATGTGGGAGGGAGGAGCGAGCAGTACTTC; cdr3_aa: CASSYVGGRSEQYF
j_call: TRBJ2-1; d_call: NA; clone_size: once; v_call: TRBV7-3; cdr3_length: 15; cdr3_nt: TGTGCCAGCAGCCGAGTCCCGCGCAAGTACAATGAGCAGTTCTTC; cdr3_aa: CASSRVPRKYNEQFF
j_call: TRBJ2-7; d_call: TRBD1; clone_size: NA; v_call: TRBV30; cdr3_length: 13; cdr3_nt: TGTGCCTGGGTACAGGGGATAGGCTACGAGCAGTACTTC; cdr3_aa: CAWVQGIGYEQYF
j_call: TRBJ2-5; d_call: NA; clone_size: many; v_call: TRBV29-1; cdr3_length: 13; cdr3_nt: TGCAGCGTTGGGGATCCGCACCAAGAGACCCAGTACTTC; cdr3_aa: CSVGDPHQETQYF
j_call: TRBJ2-3; d_call: NA; clone_size: few; v_call: TRBV20-1; cdr3_length: 15; cdr3_nt: TGCAGTGCTAGAGTAGTCTACCAAAGCACAGATACGCAGTATTTT; cdr3_aa: CSARVVYQSTDTQYF
j_call: TRBJ2-5; d_call: TRBD2; clone_size: NA; v_call: TRBV5-4; cdr3_length: 12; cdr3_nt: TGTGCCAGCAGCTCAATAAGCGGGGGGTGGTACTTC; cdr3_aa: CASSSISGGWYF
j_call: TRBJ2-3; d_call: NA; clone_size: NA; v_call: TRBV29-1; cdr3_length: 14; cdr3_nt: TGCAGCGCACCAGAAGGGGAAACCACAGATACGCAGTATTTT; cdr3_aa: CSAPEGETTDTQYF
j_call: TRBJ2-7; d_call: TRBD1; clone_size: NA; v_call: TRBV2; cdr3_length: 15; cdr3_nt: TGTGCCAGCAGTGAGGAGTGGGACAGGGTTTTCGAGCAGTACTTC; cdr3_aa: CASSEEWDRVFEQYF
j_call: TRBJ1-2; d_call: NA; clone_size: NA; v_call: TRBV25-1; cdr3_length: 13; cdr3_nt: TGTGCCAGCAGTGAGGGGGATTTGGGGGGCTACACCTTC; cdr3_aa: CASSEGDLGGYTF
j_call: TRBJ2-7; d_call: TRBD1; clone_size: NA; v_call: TRBV7-9; cdr3_length: 12; cdr3_nt: TGTGCCAGCGGGACAGGGGGCTACGAGCAGTACTTC; cdr3_aa: CASGTGGYEQYF
j_call: TRBJ2-4; d_call: NA; clone_size: NA; v_call: TRBV3-1; cdr3_length: 17; cdr3_nt: TGTGCCAGCAGCCAAGTGGCGGGGGCGCTAGCCAAAAACATTCAGTACTTC; cdr3_aa: CASSQVAGALAKNIQYF
j_call: TRBJ2-7; d_call: NA; clone_size: NA; v_call: TRBV6-5; cdr3_length: 16; cdr3_nt: TGTGCCAGCAGTTACTCGGCAGGGGCCGAATCCTACGAGCAGTACTTC; cdr3_aa: CASSYSAGAESYEQYF
j_call: TRBJ1-4; d_call: NA; clone_size: few; v_call: TRBV4-1; cdr3_length: 14; cdr3_nt: TGCGCCAGCAGCCAAACGGGGCTTCATGAAAAACTGTTTTTT; cdr3_aa: CASSQTGLHEKLFF
j_call: TRBJ1-6; d_call: NA; clone_size: NA; v_call: TRBV7-6; cdr3_length: 17; cdr3_nt: TGTGCCAGCAGCTCCTATAGGCAGGTCTCCTATAATTCACCCCTCCACTTT; cdr3_aa: CASSSYRQVSYNSPLHF
j_call: TRBJ2-5; d_call: NA; clone_size: few; v_call: TRBV5-1; cdr3_length: 14; cdr3_nt: TGCGCCAGCAGCTTGGGTAGCACTGAGGAGACCCAGTACTTC; cdr3_aa: CASSLGSTEETQYF
j_call: TRBJ2-7; d_call: TRBD1; clone_size: few; v_call: TRBV20-1; cdr3_length: 13; cdr3_nt: TGCAGTGCACGACAGGGGCGATCCTACGAGCAGTACTTC; cdr3_aa: CSARQGRSYEQYF
j_call: TRBJ2-5; d_call: NA; clone_size: NA; v_call: TRBV28; cdr3_length: 12; cdr3_nt: TGTGCCAGCAGTTTATTTTCCGGGACCCAGTACTTC; cdr3_aa: CASSLFSGTQYF
j_call: TRBJ1-2; d_call: TRBD1; clone_size: few; v_call: TRBV15; cdr3_length: 15; cdr3_nt: TGTGCCACCAGCAGAAATGAGACAGGGTACGGCGGCTACACCTTC; cdr3_aa: CATSRNETGYGGYTF
j_call: TRBJ2-7; d_call: TRBD1; clone_size: few; v_call: TRBV6-6; cdr3_length: 15; cdr3_nt: TGTGCCAGCAGGAAAGACGGGACAGGGTTCAACGAGCAGTACTTC; cdr3_aa: CASRKDGTGFNEQYF
j_call: TRBJ1-5; d_call: TRBD1; clone_size: NA; v_call: TRBV10-1; cdr3_length: 12; cdr3_nt: TGCGCCAGTCACAGGGGGTATCAGCCCCAGCATTTT; cdr3_aa: CASHRGYQPQHF
j_call: TRBJ2-5; d_call: NA; clone_size: few; v_call: TRBV5-6; cdr3_length: 13; cdr3_nt: TGTGCCAGCAGCCCACAGATACAAGAGACCCAGTACTTC; cdr3_aa: CASSPQIQETQYF
j_call: TRBJ2-7; d_call: TRBD1; clone_size: NA; v_call: TRBV7-8; cdr3_length: 15; cdr3_nt: TGTGCCAGCAGCTTAAACTCAGGGGGAACCTACGAGCAGTACTTC; cdr3_aa: CASSLNSGGTYEQYF
j_call: TRBJ2-1; d_call: NA; clone_size: few; v_call: TRBV12-3/TRBV12-4; cdr3_length: 15; cdr3_nt: TGTGCCAGCAGTTTAAGGGCCCTGGGGAGCGATGAGCAGTTCTTC; cdr3_aa: CASSLRALGSDEQFF
j_call: TRBJ1-4; d_call: NA; clone_size: NA; v_call: TRBV5-1; cdr3_length: 16; cdr3_nt: TGCGCCAGCAGCTTGAGACAGGCCACAACTAATGAAAAACTGTTTTTT; cdr3_aa: CASSLRQATTNEKLFF
j_call: TRBJ1-1; d_call: NA; clone_size: few; v_call: TRBV27; cdr3_length: 14; cdr3_nt: TGTGCCAGCAGTCAAATCTCGGGACTCTCTGAAGCTTTCTTT; cdr3_aa: CASSQISGLSEAFF
j_call: TRBJ1-2; d_call: NA; clone_size: many; v_call: TRBV29-1; cdr3_length: 13; cdr3_nt: TGCAGCGTTGAAGCGGGCCAGGACTATGGCTACACCTTC; cdr3_aa: CSVEAGQDYGYTF
j_call: TRBJ2-3; d_call: NA; clone_size: few; v_call: TRBV5-1; cdr3_length: 14; cdr3_nt: TGCGCCAGCAGCTCCAGGGCATCCGGAGATACGCAGTATTTT; cdr3_aa: CASSSRASGDTQYF
j_call: TRBJ2-1; d_call: NA; clone_size: few; v_call: TRBV2; cdr3_length: 15; cdr3_nt: TGTGCCAGCAGTGAATCGGGGGCCCTCTACAATGAGCAGTTCTTC; cdr3_aa: CASSESGALYNEQFF
j_call: TRBJ1-5; d_call: NA; clone_size: few; v_call: TRBV4-1; cdr3_length: 20; cdr3_nt: TGCGCCAGCAGCCAAGACGGTTGGGCAGGTGAAGAACATAGCAATCAGCCCCAGCATTTT; cdr3_aa: CASSQDGWAGEEHSNQPQHF
j_call: TRBJ2-5; d_call: NA; clone_size: NA; v_call: TRBV7-2; cdr3_length: 13; cdr3_nt: TGTGCCAGCAGCTTAAATCCGGAAGGGACCCAGTACTTC; cdr3_aa: CASSLNPEGTQYF
j_call: TRBJ1-2; d_call: TRBD1; clone_size: few; v_call: TRBV12-3/TRBV12-4; cdr3_length: 14; cdr3_nt: TGTGCCAGCAGTGGACAGGGGCCGCTCTATGGCTACACCTTC; cdr3_aa: CASSGQGPLYGYTF
j_call: TRBJ2-3; d_call: NA; clone_size: few; v_call: TRBV27; cdr3_length: 15; cdr3_nt: TGTGCCAGCAGCTCCTACTCCCGATTCCCCGATACGCAGTATTTT; cdr3_aa: CASSSYSRFPDTQYF
j_call: TRBJ2-3; d_call: TRBD1; clone_size: NA; v_call: TRBV4-2; cdr3_length: 18; cdr3_nt: TGTGCCAGCAGCCAAGGAATCCGGGACAGGGGTTATGGAAATCCGCAGTATTTT; cdr3_aa: CASSQGIRDRGYGNPQYF
j_call: TRBJ2-5; d_call: TRBD2; clone_size: few; v_call: TRBV4-1; cdr3_length: 17; cdr3_nt: TGCGCCAGCAGCCAAGATCGGGGGGGGGGACAACAAGAGACCCAGTACTTC; cdr3_aa: CASSQDRGGGQQETQYF
j_call: TRBJ2-3; d_call: NA; clone_size: NA; v_call: TRBV20-1; cdr3_length: 12; cdr3_nt: TGCAGTGCTATCCTATTGGAAGATACGCAGTATTTT; cdr3_aa: CSAILLEDTQYF
j_call: TRBJ1-4; d_call: NA; clone_size: few; v_call: TRBV5-6; cdr3_length: 15; cdr3_nt: TGTGCCAGCAGCATGGACCCGGGCCCTAATGAAAAACTGTTTTTT; cdr3_aa: CASSMDPGPNEKLFF